The 13 T cell receptor beta chains presented below share a single source sample, sequenced in a study of regulatory T cells in long-lasting Graves disease. Time point given: newly diagnosed GD, antithyroid drugs for less than 3 months. Generation of the TCR library employed RNA extracted from PBMCs. Assembly of TCR beta libraries relied on iRepertoire HTBI primers together with Arm-PCR of CDR3 regions. Each CDR3 protein is one row after TCRdb ran MiXCR on the multiplex PCR reads. Here the sample spans approximately 400,000 distinct CDR3 sequences, 14% to 15% being singletons. This same sample was also part of a study on T cells in Graves' hyperthyroidism and ophthalmopathy.

Material: peripheral blood mononuclear cells (PBMCs), obtained at new diagnosis, from a patient treated with antithyroid drugs. The receptor set was obtained from a woman aged 30 to 39 with Graves disease.

This clonotype appeared a few times. This chain joins TRBV12-3 or TRBV12-4 and TRBJ2-1, with D tentatively TRBD2 (6 bases). This CDR3 has 15 amino acids. The V end lost 3 bases, the J end lost 0 bases, and 9 bases lay between the germline ends. Here the CDR3 DNA reads TGTGCCAGCAGTTTGTGGAGGGACTCCTACAATGAGCAGTTCTTC. Its translation is CASSLWRDSYNEQFF.

This clonotype came up many times. The rearrangement uses TRBV12-3 or TRBV12-4 and TRBJ2-5; tentatively, D is TRBD2 (6 bases). CDR3 length: 16 amino acids. V was trimmed by 2 bases and J by 2 bases, leaving 15 bases between them. The CDR3 nucleotides read TGTGCCAGCAGTTTATGGTCTGGTAGCGGACAAGAGACCCAGTACTTC. Translation: CASSLWSGSGQETQYF.

At least ten counts were recorded for this clonotype. The rearrangement uses TRBV6-1 and TRBJ2-1; TRBD2 matches at 13 bases. Germline assignment: CDR1 MNHNS and CDR2 SASEGT. CDR3 length: 16 residues. Trimming at V came to 5 bases and at J to 7 bases, leaving 8 bases not matched to a gene. CDR3 nucleotide sequence: TGTGCCAGCAGTCTTGGGACTAGCGGGATAAGGAATGAGCAGTTCTTC. This translates into CASSLGTSGIRNEQFF.

This clonotype has a count of ten or more. The J gene is TRBJ2-7, the V gene TRBV11-2; D not resolved. From germline, CDR1 is SGHAT and CDR2 FQNNGV. The CDR3 spans 15 residues. V gave up 0 bases and J gave up 4 bases, with 13 bases separating them. The CDR3 region is CASSLETNTQYEQYF. In DNA, the CDR3 is TGTGCCAGCAGCTTAGAGACGAATACACAGTACGAGCAGTACTTC.

This clonotype has only a few counts. The V call is TRBV29-1, the J call TRBJ2-1; 10 positions agree with TRBD2. CDR3 length: 15 amino acids. Germline CDR1 and CDR2: SQVTM and ANQGSEA. Germline trimming cut 4 bases from V and 15 bases from J; bases unmatched to any gene: 18. The CDR3 here is CSVVPSSGRMFRLFF. The CDR3 bases are TGCAGCGTTGTACCGTCTAGCGGGAGAATGTTTCGACTGTTCTTC.

The sample holds many counts of this clonotype. The rearrangement joins TRBV7-9 to TRBJ1-6; maybe TRBD1 (6 bases). Trimming took 4 bases from V and 7 from J, leaving 14 bases between them. Germline V gene lookup returns CDR1 SEHNR and CDR2 FQNEAQ (reference sequence). This CDR3 spans 15 amino acids. The CDR3 nucleotides are TGTGCCAGCAGCTCGATGGGGGGGCCCAATTCACCCCTCCACTTT. Amino acid sequence: CASSSMGGPNSPLHF.

Of note for this clonotype: A much larger clonotype is one base distant, so this may be a read error. The conserved final phenylalanine or tryptophan is absent from the CDR3, which likely points to a read error. This sequence joins TRBV12-3 or TRBV12-4 and TRBJ1-1, with 9 bases fitting TRBD1. CDR3 length equals 15 residues. The V and J ends lost 6 bases and 4 bases, in that order; junction bases with no gene match: 9. The CDR3 region has the DNA TGTGCCAGCAGGGAGCGGACAGGGGCTCGCACTGAAGCTTTCTCT. Translated: CASRERTGARTEAFS.

This clonotype was detected many times. The chain combines TRBV27 with TRBJ2-3; 10 bases map to TRBD2. In germline, CDR1 is MNHEY, CDR2 SMNVEV (reference sequence). With V trimmed by 2 bases and J by 5 bases, 16 bases remained unmatched. This CDR3 spans 19 amino acids. CDR3 amino acids: CASSLVAPRAGGPGDTQYF. The CDR3 region has the DNA TGTGCCAGCAGTTTAGTTGCCCCGAGAGCGGGAGGGCCGGGAGATACGCAGTATTTT.

Note on this clonotype: A much larger clone differs from this one at a single base, so this may be a read error. The genes are TRBV10-1 and TRBJ2-1; the match to TRBD2 covers 15 bases. Looked up from germline, CDR1 is WNHNN and CDR2 is SYGVQD (reference sequence). The CDR3 totals 16 residues. The CDR3 DNA reads as TGCGCCAGCAGTGACGGGACTAGCGGGAGGTGGGGAGAGCAGTCCTTC. It is translated as CASSDGTSGRWGEQSF.

This chain joins TRBV15 and TRBJ2-1; 8 bases map to TRBD1. V shed 5 bases, J shed 8 bases, and the junction held 5 bases outside the gene matches. Germline loops: CDR1 LNHNV, CDR2 YYDKDF (reference sequence). The CDR3 is made up of 13 amino acids. The CDR3 protein is CATSGQGGDEQFF. As DNA, the CDR3 is TGTGCCACCAGCGGACAGGGAGGAGATGAGCAGTTCTTC.

The genes are TRBV19 and TRBJ1-1; 8 nucleotides match TRBD1. The CDR3 has 14 residues. The ends lost 5 bases at V and 4 bases at J; junction bases unmatched: 6. Germline V gene lookup returns CDR1 LNHDA and CDR2 SQIVND (reference sequence). The CDR3 DNA reads TGTGCCAGTAGTCTCCTTCAGGGGGCCACTGAAGCTTTCTTT. It encodes CASSLLQGATEAFF.

The chain joins TRBV19 to TRBJ1-3; unclear D gene. CDR1 and CDR2 (germline): LNHDA, SQIVND (reference sequence). The CDR3 runs 14 residues. Deletions cut 7 bases from V and 4 bases from J, with 14 bases between. The CDR3 coding sequence is TGTGCCAGTACTCCTAGCTACTCCGGAAACACCATATATTTT. It translates to CASTPSYSGNTIYF.

In this sample, this clonotype turned up many times. The J gene is TRBJ2-1, the V gene TRBV2, with D maybe TRBD2 (6 bases). Germline loops: CDR1 SNHLY, CDR2 FYNNEI. The CDR3 extends over 11 amino acids. V was shortened by 4 bases and J by 8 bases, with 6 bases between the two germline ends. The CDR3 bases are TGTGCCAGCAGTGGACTAGATGAGCAGTTCTTC. Translation: CASSGLDEQFF.